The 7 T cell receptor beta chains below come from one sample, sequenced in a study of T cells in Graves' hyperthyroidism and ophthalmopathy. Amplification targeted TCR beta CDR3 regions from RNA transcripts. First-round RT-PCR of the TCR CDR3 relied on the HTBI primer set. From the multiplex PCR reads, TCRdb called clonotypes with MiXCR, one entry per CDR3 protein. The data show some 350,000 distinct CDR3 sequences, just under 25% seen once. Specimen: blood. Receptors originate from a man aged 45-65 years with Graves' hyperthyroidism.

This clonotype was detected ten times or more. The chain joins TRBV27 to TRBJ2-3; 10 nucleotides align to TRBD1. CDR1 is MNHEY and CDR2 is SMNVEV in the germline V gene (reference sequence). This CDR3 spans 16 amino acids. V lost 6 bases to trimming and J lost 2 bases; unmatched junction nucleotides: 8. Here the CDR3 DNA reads TGTGCCAGCAGCGTCCTCGGACAGGGGGTCACAGATACGCAGTATTTT. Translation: CASSVLGQGVTDTQYF.

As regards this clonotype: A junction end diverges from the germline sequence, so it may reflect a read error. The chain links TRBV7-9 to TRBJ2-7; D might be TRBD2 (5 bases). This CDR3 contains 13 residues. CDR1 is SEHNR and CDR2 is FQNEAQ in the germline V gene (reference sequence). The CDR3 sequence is CASSPRGIYERYF. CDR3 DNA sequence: TGTGCCAGCAGCCCCCGGGGTATCTACGAGCGGTACTTC.

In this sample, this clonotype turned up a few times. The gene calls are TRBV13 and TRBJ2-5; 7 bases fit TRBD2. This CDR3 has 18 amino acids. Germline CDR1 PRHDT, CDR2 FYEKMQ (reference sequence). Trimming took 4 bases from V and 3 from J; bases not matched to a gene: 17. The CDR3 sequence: CASSSSGWREKGEETQYF. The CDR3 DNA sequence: TGTGCCAGCAGCTCCTCCGGGTGGCGGGAGAAGGGCGAAGAGACCCAGTACTTC. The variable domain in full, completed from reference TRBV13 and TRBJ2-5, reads AAGVIQSPRHLIKEKRETATLKCYPIPRHDTVYWYQQGPGQDPQFLISFYEKMQSDKGSIPDRFSAQQFSDYHSELNMSSLELGDSALYFCASSSSGWREKGEETQYFGPGTRLLVL.

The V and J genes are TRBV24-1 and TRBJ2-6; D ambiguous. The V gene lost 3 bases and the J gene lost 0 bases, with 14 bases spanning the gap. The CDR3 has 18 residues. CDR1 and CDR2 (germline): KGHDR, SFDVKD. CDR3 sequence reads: CATSDPLSIHSGANVLTF. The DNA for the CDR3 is TGTGCCACCAGTGATCCCCTGAGTATTCACTCTGGGGCCAACGTCCTGACTTTC.

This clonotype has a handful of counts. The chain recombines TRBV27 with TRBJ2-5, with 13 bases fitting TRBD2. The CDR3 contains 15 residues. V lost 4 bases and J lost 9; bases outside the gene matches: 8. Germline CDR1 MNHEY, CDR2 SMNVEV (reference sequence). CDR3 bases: TGTGCCAGCAGTTCCAGACTAGCGGGAGGTGGGGCCCAGTACTTC. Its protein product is CASSSRLAGGGAQYF.

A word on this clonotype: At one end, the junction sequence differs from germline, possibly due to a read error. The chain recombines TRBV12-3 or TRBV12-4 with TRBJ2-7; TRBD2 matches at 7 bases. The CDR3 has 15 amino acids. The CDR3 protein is CVSSDLGGTGLEQYF. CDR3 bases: TGTGTCAGCAGTGACCTGGGGGGGACCGGGCTCGAGCAGTACTTC.

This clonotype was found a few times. In DNA, the CDR3 is TGTGCCAGCAGTGGGGTAAGGAGCGGGAGATTTGCAGATACGCAGTATTTT. Translation: CASSGVRSGRFADTQYF. The chain combines TRBV6-2 or TRBV6-3 with TRBJ2-3; 8 nucleotides match TRBD2. The CDR3 is 17 residues long. Germline V gives CDR1 MNHEY, CDR2 SVGEGT. J gave up 4 bases and V 5 bases, and 14 bases lay outside the gene matches.